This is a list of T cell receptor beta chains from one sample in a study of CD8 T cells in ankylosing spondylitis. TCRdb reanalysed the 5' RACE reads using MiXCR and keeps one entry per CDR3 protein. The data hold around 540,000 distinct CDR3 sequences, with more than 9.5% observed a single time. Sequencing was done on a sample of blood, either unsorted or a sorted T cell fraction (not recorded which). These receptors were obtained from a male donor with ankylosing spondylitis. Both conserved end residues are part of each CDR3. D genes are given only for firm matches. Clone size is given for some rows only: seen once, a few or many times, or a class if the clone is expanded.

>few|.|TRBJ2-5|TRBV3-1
CASSPYLANQETQYF
TGTGCCAGCAGCCCATATCTAGCGAATCAAGAGACCCAGTACTTC
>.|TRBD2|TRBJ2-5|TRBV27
CASSLTGTIQETQYF
TGTGCCAGCAGTTTAACCGGGACTATACAAGAGACCCAGTACTTC
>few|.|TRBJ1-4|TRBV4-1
CASSPFGTRDEKLFF
TGCGCCAGCAGCCCCTTCGGAACGAGGGATGAAAAACTGTTTTTT
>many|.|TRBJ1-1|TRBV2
CASSVEGSGTEAFF
TGTGCCAGCAGTGTGGAGGGATCGGGCACTGAAGCTTTCTTT
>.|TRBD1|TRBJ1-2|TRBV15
CATSFLKGADYGYTF
TGTGCCACCAGCTTCCTGAAGGGGGCGGACTATGGCTACACCTTC
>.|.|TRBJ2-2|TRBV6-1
CASIPGGGAGELFF
TGTGCCAGCATACCAGGTGGCGGGGCCGGGGAGCTGTTTTTT
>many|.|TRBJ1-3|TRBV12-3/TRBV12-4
CASSLGPSGNTIYF
TGTGCCAGCAGTTTAGGACCCTCTGGAAACACCATATATTTT
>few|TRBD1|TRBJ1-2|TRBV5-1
CASTADRGHYGYTF
TGCGCCAGCACCGCGGACAGGGGCCACTATGGCTACACCTTC
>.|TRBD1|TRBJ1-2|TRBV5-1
CASSPGTASLYGYTF
TGCGCCAGCAGCCCCGGGACAGCGTCACTCTATGGCTACACCTTC
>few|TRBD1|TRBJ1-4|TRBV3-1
CASSQVGTGGDEKLFF
TGTGCCAGCAGCCAAGTTGGGACAGGAGGGGATGAAAAACTGTTTTTT
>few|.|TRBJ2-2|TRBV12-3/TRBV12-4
CASSPNANTGELFF
TGTGCCAGCAGCCCCAATGCGAACACCGGGGAGCTGTTTTTT
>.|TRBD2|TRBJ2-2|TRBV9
CASSVVAGNTGELFF
TGTGCCAGCAGCGTCGTAGCGGGGAACACCGGGGAGCTGTTTTTT
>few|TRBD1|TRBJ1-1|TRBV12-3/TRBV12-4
CASLETGPYTEAFF
TGTGCCAGCCTCGAGACAGGGCCCTACACTGAAGCTTTCTTT
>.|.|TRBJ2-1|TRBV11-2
CASSLGVQGAYNEQFF
TGTGCCAGCAGCTTAGGGGTACAGGGAGCCTACAATGAGCAGTTCTTC
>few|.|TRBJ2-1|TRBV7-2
CASSPNNLRGEQFF
TGTGCCAGCAGCCCAAATAATTTGAGGGGTGAGCAGTTCTTC
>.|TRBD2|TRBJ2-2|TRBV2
CASSGRREPVWGELFF
TGTGCCAGCAGTGGACGGCGGGAGCCTGTCTGGGGGGAGCTGTTTTTT
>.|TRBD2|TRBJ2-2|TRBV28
CASSLWGGGLAGATGELFF
TGTGCCAGCAGTCTATGGGGGGGAGGACTAGCGGGAGCGACCGGGGAGCTGTTTTTT
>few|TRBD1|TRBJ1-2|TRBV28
CASTYSRGLGYTF
TGTGCCAGCACCTATTCCAGGGGGCTTGGCTACACCTTC
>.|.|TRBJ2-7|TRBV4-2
CASSQDFTGTSYEQYF
TGTGCCAGCAGCCAAGATTTTACAGGGACCTCCTACGAGCAGTACTTC
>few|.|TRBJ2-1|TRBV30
CAWSVGAQPSYNEQFF
TGTGCCTGGAGTGTAGGGGCCCAGCCCTCCTACAATGAGCAGTTCTTC
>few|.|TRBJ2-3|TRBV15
CATSSGAGYTDTQYF
TGTGCCACCAGCAGTGGGGCAGGATACACAGATACGCAGTATTTT
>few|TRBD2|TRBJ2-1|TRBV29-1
CSSWTSGRGEQFF
TGCAGCTCTTGGACTAGCGGGAGAGGTGAGCAGTTCTTC
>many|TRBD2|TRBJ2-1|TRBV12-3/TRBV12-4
CASSIGGSSYNEQFF
TGTGCCAGCAGTATCGGCGGGAGCTCCTACAATGAGCAGTTCTTC
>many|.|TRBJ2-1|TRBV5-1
CASKVPASYNEQFF
TGCGCCAGCAAGGTCCCAGCGTCCTACAATGAGCAGTTCTTC
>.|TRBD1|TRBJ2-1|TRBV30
CAWKGDSSYNEQFF
TGTGCCTGGAAGGGGGACAGCTCCTACAATGAGCAGTTCTTC
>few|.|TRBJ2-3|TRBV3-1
CASSPGLAVNTDTQYF
TGTGCCAGCAGCCCCGGGTTAGCGGTAAACACAGATACGCAGTATTTT
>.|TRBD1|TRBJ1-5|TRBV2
CASSQQGRVQPQHF
TGTGCCAGCAGCCAACAGGGGCGGGTTCAGCCCCAGCATTTT
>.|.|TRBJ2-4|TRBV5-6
CASSWTLAKNIQYF
TGTGCCAGCAGCTGGACACTAGCCAAAAACATTCAGTACTTC
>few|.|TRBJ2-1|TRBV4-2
CASSQEERQDNEQFF
TGTGCCAGCAGCCAAGAAGAACGGCAGGACAATGAGCAGTTCTTC
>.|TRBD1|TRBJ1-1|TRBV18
CASSATGGVDTEAFF
TGTGCCAGCTCAGCAACAGGGGGAGTGGACACTGAAGCTTTCTTT
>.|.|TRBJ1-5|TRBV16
CASSNRDSNRPQHF
TGTGCCAGCAGCAACCGGGACTCGAATCGGCCCCAGCATTTT
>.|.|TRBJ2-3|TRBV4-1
CASSQDGHVGAQYF
TGCGCCAGCAGCCAAGACGGGCACGTCGGGGCGCAGTATTTT
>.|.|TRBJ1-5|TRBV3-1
CASSQDRGLGNQPQHF
TGTGCCAGCAGCCAAGATCGCGGACTGGGAAATCAGCCCCAGCATTTT
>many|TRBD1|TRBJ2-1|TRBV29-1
CSVEKSGQASEQFF
TGCAGCGTTGAAAAGTCTGGACAGGCGAGTGAGCAGTTCTTC
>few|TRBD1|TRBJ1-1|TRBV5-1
CASRRQGDWTEAFF
TGCGCCAGCAGAAGACAGGGGGATTGGACTGAAGCTTTCTTT
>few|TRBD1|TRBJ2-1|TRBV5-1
CASSLPRGTASDNEQFF
TGCGCCAGCAGCTTGCCCAGAGGGACAGCCTCGGACAATGAGCAGTTCTTC
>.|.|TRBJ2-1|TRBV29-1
CSVEKGSSYNEQFF
TGCAGCGTTGAAAAGGGGTCCTCCTACAATGAGCAGTTCTTC
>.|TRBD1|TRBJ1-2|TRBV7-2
CASSPGQGAGGYTF
TGTGCCAGCAGTCCTGGGCAGGGGGCCGGTGGCTACACCTTC
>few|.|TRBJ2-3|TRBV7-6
CASSLEFKARLPRTDTQYF
TGTGCCAGCAGCTTAGAGTTCAAGGCGAGACTACCCCGCACAGATACGCAGTATTTT
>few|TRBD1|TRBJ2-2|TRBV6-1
CASSDLGQGHTGELFF
TGTGCCAGCAGTGACCTCGGACAGGGGCACACCGGGGAGCTGTTTTTT
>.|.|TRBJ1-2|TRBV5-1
CASSLAGDNYGYTF
TGCGCCAGCAGCTTGGCCGGGGACAACTATGGCTACACCTTC
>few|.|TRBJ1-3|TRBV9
CASSVDSHWSGNTIYF
TGTGCCAGCAGCGTAGATTCCCATTGGTCTGGAAACACCATATATTTT